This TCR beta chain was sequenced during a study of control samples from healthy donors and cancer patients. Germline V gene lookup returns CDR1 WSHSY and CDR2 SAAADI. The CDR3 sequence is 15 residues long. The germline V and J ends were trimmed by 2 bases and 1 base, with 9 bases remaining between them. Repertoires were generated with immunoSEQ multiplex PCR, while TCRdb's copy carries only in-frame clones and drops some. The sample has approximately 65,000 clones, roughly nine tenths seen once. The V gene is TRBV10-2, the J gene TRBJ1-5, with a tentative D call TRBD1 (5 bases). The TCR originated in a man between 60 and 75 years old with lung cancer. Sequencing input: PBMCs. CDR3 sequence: CASSEVGRSNQPQHF. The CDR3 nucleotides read TGCGCCAGCAGTGAGGTGGGACGGAGCAATCAGCCCCAGCATTTT.